This T cell receptor (beta chain) was sequenced in a study of T cell responses to AZD1222 COVID-19 vaccine. Study observations and caveats: Clonal diversity may have been underestimated, and the donors were mostly white British, with more females than males.

On this clone itself: Its antigen is currently unknown.

Measured with immunoSEQ multiplex PCR; TCRdb has only the in-frame clones, and not every one. The sample contains about 77,000 clones, roughly nine tenths of which appear only once. Trimming removed 5 bases at V and 7 bases at J, with 6 bases between. The CDR3 is 12 amino acids. Looked up from germline, CDR1 is MDHEN and CDR2 is SYDVKM. This sequence was found in an adult who received the AZD1222 COVID-19 vaccine. The chain is built from TRBV28 and TRBJ1-6, with a possible D match to TRBD1 (5 bases). Specimen: peripheral blood, collected 28 days after the second AZD1222 dose. CDR3 bases: TGTGCCAGCAGTGGGGGGAATTCACCCCTCCACTTT. It encodes CASSGGNSPLHF.